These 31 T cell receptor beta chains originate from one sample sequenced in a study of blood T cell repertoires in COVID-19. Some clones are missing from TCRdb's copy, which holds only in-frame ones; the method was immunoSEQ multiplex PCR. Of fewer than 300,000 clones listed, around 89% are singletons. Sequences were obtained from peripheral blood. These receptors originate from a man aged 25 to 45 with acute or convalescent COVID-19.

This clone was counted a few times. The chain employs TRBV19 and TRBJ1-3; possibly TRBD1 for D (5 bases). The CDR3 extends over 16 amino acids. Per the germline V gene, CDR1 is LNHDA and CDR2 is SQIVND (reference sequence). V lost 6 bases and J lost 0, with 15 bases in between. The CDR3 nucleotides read TGTGCCAGTAGAAGGTCCGACAGTAACTCTGGAAACACCATATATTTT. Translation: CASRRSDSNSGNTIYF.

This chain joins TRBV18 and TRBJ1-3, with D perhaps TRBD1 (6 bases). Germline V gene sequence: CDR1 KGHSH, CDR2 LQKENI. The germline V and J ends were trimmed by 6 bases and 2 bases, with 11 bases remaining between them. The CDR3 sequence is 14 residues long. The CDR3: CASSAGAPGNTIYF. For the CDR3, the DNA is TGTGCCAGCTCGGCGGGGGCTCCTGGAAACACCATATATTTT.

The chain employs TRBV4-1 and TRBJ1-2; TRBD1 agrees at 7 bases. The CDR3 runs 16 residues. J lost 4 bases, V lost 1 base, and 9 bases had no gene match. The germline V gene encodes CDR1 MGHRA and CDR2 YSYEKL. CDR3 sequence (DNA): TGCGCCAGCAGCCAAGCTGGGGCAGGGGGAAGCTATGGCTACACCTTC. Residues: CASSQAGAGGSYGYTF.

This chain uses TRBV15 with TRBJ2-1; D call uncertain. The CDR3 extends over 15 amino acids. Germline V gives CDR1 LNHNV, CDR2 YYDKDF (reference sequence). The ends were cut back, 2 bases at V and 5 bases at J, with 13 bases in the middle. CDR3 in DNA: TGTGCCACCAGCAGAAAGCAGACTGGCAACAATGAGCAGTTCTTC. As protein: CATSRKQTGNNEQFF.

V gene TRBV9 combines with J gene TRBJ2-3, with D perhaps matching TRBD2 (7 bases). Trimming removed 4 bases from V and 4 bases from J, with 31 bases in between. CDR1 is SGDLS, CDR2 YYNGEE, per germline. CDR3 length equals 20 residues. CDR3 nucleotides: TGTGCCAGCAGCCCCAGCCCCCGCGCCCCCCGGGGGGCACGGTCAGATACGCAGTATTTT. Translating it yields CASSPSPRAPRGARSDTQYF.

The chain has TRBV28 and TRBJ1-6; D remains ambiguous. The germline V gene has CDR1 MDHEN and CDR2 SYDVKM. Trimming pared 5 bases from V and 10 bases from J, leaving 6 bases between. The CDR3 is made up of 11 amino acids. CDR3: CASSHESPLHF. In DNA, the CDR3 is TGTGCCAGCAGTCACGAGTCACCCCTCCACTTT.

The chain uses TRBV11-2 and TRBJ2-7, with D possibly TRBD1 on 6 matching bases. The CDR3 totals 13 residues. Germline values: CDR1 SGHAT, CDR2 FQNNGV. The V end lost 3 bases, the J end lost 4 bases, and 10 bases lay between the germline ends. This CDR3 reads CASSFLQGYEQYF. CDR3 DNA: TGTGCCAGCAGCTTCTTACAGGGTTACGAGCAGTACTTC.

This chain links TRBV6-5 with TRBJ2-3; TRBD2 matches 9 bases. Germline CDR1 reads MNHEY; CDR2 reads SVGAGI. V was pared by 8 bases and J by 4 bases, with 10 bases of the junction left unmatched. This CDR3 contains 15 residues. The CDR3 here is CASGLISGGPDTQYF. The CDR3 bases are TGTGCCAGCGGTCTAATTAGCGGGGGACCAGATACGCAGTATTTT.

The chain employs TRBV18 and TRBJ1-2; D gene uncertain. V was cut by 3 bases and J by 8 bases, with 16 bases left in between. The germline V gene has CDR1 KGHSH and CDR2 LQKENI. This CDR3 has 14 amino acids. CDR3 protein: CASSPPGILRGYTF. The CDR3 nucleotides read TGTGCCAGCTCACCCCCGGGAATTTTAAGGGGCTACACCTTC.

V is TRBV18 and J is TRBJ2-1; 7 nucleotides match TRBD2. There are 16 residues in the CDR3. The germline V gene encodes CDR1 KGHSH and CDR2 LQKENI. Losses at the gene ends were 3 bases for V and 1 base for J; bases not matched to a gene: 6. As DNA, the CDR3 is TGTGCCAGCTCACCCTTGGGGGGAGGGTCCTACAATGAGCAGTTCTTC. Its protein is CASSPLGGGSYNEQFF.

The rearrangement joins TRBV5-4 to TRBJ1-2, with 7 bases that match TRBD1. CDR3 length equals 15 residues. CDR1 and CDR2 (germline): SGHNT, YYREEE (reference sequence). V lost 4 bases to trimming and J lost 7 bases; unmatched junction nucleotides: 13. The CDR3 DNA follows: TGTGCCAGCAGCCTACGACAGGGCGTCTCGAGTGGCTACACCTTC. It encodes CASSLRQGVSSGYTF. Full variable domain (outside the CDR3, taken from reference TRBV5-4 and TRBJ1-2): ETGVTQSPTHLIKTRGQQVTLRCSSQSGHNTVSWYQQALGQGPQFIFQYYREEENGRGNFPPRFSGLQFPNYSSELNVNALELDDSALYLCASSLRQGVSSGYTFGSGTRLTVV.

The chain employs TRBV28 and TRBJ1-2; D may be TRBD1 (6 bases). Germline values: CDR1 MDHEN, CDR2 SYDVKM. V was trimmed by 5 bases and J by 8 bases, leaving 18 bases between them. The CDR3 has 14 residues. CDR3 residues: CASSRGTSSGGYTF. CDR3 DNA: TGTGCCAGCAGTAGGGGGACCTCCTCCGGGGGCTACACCTTC.

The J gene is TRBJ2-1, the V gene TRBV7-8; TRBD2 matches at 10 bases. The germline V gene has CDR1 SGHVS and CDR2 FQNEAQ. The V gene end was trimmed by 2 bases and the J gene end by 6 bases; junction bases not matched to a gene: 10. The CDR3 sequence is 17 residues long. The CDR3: CASSLSVRLAGANEQFF. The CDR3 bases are TGTGCCAGCAGCTTAAGTGTTCGGCTAGCGGGAGCCAATGAGCAGTTCTTC.

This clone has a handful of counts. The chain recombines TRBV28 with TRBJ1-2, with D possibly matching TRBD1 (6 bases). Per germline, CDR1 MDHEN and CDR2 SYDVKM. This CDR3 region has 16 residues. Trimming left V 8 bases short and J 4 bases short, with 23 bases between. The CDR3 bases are TGTGCCAGCGTATTCCAGGGGTCCTTCGACTTCTATGGCTACACCTTC. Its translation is CASVFQGSFDFYGYTF.

CDR3: CASGSRDLATNEKLFF. The DNA of the CDR3 is TGTGCTAGTGGTTCGAGGGATCTTGCAACTAATGAAAAACTGTTTTTT. The chain is built from TRBV12-5 and TRBJ1-4; D unresolved. Trimming took off 4 bases at V and 0 bases at J, with 12 bases between the two ends. There are 16 residues in the CDR3. Germline CDR1 LGHNT, CDR2 FRNRAP.

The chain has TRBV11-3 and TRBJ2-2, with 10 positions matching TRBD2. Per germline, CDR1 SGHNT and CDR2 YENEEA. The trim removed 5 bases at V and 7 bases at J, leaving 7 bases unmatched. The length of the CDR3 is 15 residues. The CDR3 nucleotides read TGTGCCAGCAGCCCAAGCGGGGGGGCCAGCGGGGAGCTGTTTTTT. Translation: CASSPSGGASGELFF.

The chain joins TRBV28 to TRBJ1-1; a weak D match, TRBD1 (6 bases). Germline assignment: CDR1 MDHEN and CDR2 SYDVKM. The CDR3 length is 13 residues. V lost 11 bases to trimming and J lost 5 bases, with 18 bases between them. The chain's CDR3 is CAGSPTGRTEAFF. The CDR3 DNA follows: TGTGCCGGATCCCCGACAGGAAGAACTGAAGCTTTCTTT.

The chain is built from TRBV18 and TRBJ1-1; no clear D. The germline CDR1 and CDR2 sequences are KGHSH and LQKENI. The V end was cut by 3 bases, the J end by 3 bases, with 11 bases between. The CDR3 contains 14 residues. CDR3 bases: TGTGCCAGCTCACCCAACTGGGGAGACACTGAAGCTTTCTTT. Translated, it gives CASSPNWGDTEAFF.

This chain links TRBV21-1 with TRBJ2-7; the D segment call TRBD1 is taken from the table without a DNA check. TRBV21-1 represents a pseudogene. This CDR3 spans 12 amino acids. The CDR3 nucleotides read TGTGCCAGCAACAGGGACCCCTACGAGCAGTACTTC. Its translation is CASNRDPYEQYF.

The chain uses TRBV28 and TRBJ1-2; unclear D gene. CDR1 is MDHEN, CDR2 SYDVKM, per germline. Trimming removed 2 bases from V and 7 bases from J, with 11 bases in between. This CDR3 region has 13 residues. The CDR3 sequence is CASSLGMRAGYTF. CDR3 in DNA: TGTGCCAGCAGTTTAGGGATGCGGGCTGGCTACACCTTC.

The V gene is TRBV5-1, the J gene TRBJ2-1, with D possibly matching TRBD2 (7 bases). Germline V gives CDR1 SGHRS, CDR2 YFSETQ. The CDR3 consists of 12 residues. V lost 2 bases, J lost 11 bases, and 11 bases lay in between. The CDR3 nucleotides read TGCGCCAGCAGCTTTGAGGGGGGGCAGCAGTTCTTC. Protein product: CASSFEGGQQFF.

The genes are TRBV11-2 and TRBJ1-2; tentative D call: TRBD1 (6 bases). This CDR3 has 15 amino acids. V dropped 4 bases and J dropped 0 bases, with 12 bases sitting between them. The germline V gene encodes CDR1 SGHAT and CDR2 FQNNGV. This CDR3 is CASSSIRGSNYGYTF. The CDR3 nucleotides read TGTGCCAGCAGCTCGATCAGGGGTTCTAACTATGGCTACACCTTC.

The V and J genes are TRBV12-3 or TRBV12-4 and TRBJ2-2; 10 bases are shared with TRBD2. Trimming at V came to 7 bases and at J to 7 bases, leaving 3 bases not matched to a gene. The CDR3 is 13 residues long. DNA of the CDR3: TGTGCCAGCACCCGACTAGCGGGCGGGGAGCTGTTTTTT. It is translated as CASTRLAGGELFF.

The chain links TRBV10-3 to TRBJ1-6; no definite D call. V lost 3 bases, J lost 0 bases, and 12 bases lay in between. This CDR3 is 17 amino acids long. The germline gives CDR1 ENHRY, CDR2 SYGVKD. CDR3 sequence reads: CAISERHQPSYNSPLHF. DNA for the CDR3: TGTGCCATCAGTGAAAGACACCAACCCTCCTATAATTCACCCCTCCACTTT.

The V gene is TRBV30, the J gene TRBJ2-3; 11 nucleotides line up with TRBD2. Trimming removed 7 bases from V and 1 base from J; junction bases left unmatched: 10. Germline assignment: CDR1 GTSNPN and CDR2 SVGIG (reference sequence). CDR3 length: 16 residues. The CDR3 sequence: CALNIAGGPRTDTQYF. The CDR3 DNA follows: TGTGCCTTGAACATAGCGGGAGGGCCCCGCACAGATACGCAGTATTTT.

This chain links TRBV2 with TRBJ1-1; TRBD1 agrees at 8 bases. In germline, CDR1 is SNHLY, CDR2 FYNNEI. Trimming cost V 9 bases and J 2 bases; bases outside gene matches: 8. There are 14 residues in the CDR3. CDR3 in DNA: TGTGCCAGTTCTTTACAGGGGGATAACACTGAAGCTTTCTTT. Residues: CASSLQGDNTEAFF. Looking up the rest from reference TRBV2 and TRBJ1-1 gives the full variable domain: EPEVTQTPSHQVTQMGQEVILRCVPISNHLYFYWYRQILGQKVEFLVSFYNNEISEKSEIFDDQFSVERPDGSNFTLKIRSTKLEDSAMYFCASSLQGDNTEAFFGQGTRLTVV.

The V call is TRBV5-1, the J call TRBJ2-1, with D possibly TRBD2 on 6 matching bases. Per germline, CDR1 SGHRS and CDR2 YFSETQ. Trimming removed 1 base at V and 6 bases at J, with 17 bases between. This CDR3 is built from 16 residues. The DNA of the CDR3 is TGCGCCAGCAGCTTGTTTACTCCTACCGGGGGCAATGAGCAGTTCTTC. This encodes CASSLFTPTGGNEQFF.

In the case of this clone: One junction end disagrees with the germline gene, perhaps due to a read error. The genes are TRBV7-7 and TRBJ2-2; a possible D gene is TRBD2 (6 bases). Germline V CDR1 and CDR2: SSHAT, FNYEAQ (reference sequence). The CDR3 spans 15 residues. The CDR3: CASSLGGSYTGELFF. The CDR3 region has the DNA TGTGCTAGCAGCTTAGGAGGGAGTTACACCGGGGAGCTGTTTTTT.

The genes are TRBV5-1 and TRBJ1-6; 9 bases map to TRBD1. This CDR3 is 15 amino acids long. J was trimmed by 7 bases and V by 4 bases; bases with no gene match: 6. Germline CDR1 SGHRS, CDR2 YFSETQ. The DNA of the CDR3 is TGCGCCAGCAGCGCGTGGGACAGGGACAATTCACCCCTCCACTTT. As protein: CASSAWDRDNSPLHF.

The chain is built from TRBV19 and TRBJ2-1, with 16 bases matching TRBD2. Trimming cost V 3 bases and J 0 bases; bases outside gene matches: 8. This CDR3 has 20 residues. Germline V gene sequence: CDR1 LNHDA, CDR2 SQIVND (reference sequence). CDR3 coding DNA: TGTGCCAGTAGTATTTTGCCGGGACTAGCGGGAGGGTACTCCTACAATGAGCAGTTCTTC. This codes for CASSILPGLAGGYSYNEQFF.

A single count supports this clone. CDR3 sequence: CATSRVLPRTGNQPQHF. CDR3 DNA sequence: TGTGCCACCAGCAGAGTTCTGCCCCGGACAGGGAATCAGCCCCAGCATTTT. The chain carries TRBV15 and TRBJ1-5, with 8 nucleotides matching TRBD1. CDR1 is LNHNV, CDR2 YYDKDF, per germline (reference sequence). The V and J ends lost 1 base and 4 bases, in that order; junction bases with no gene match: 9. This CDR3 has 17 residues.